The 3 T cell receptor beta chains below come from one sample, sequenced in a study (dated by TCRdb to the mid-2010s). Receptor libraries were prepared by 5' RACE. Sequenced using an Illumina MiSeq. TCRdb reprocessing: public reads trimmed at Q25 with fastp, clones called with MiXCR, in-frame beta chains kept. Entries are consolidated by CDR3 protein sequence, retaining the most common genes and DNA. The sample table lists fewer than 50,000 distinct CDR3 sequences, over 20% of them with a count of one. About 3.9% of the sample is held by the ten biggest clonotypes. Cells that were CD4+CD25+CD127-/low were the ones isolated as Tregs. The sequenced sample was Tregs sorted from a lymph node. All receptors come from a female donor with breast cancer.

In this sample, this clonotype turned up a few times. The chain joins TRBV5-4 to TRBJ1-2; D is unresolved. The V and J ends lost 2 bases and 2 bases respectively, with 10 bases between them. Germline lookup yields CDR1 SGHNT and CDR2 YYREEE (reference sequence). The CDR3 has 14 amino acids. The CDR3 protein is CASSFIRENYGYTF. CDR3 sequence (DNA): TGTGCCAGCAGCTTTATACGAGAGAACTATGGCTACACCTTC.

In this sample, this clonotype turned up many times. V gene TRBV2 combines with J gene TRBJ2-1; 9 bases are a match to TRBD2. The CDR3 covers 17 residues. The germline V gene encodes CDR1 SNHLY and CDR2 FYNNEI. The trim removed 3 bases at V and 4 bases at J, leaving 10 bases unmatched. In DNA form, the CDR3 reads TGTGCCAGCAGTGAGTCGCGCGGGCTAGCGGGATACAATGAGCAGTTCTTC. It specifies CASSESRGLAGYNEQFF. The full variable domain, rest sourced from reference TRBV2 and TRBJ2-1, is EPEVTQTPSHQVTQMGQEVILRCVPISNHLYFYWYRQILGQKVEFLVSFYNNEISEKSEIFDDQFSVERPDGSNFTLKIRSTKLEDSAMYFCASSESRGLAGYNEQFFGPGTRLTVL.

As for this clonotype: A much bigger clone sits one base away, suggesting this may be a read error. The chain carries TRBV4-1 and TRBJ2-4; no reliable D call. The CDR3 is made up of 15 amino acids. Trimming pared 8 bases from V and 2 bases from J, leaving 16 bases between. Germline V gene sequence: CDR1 MGHRA, CDR2 YSYEKL. CDR3 nucleotides: TGCGCCAGCGGCCCTGGAGTATCATCCAAAAACATTCAGTACTTC. It yields the protein CASGPGVSSKNIQYF.